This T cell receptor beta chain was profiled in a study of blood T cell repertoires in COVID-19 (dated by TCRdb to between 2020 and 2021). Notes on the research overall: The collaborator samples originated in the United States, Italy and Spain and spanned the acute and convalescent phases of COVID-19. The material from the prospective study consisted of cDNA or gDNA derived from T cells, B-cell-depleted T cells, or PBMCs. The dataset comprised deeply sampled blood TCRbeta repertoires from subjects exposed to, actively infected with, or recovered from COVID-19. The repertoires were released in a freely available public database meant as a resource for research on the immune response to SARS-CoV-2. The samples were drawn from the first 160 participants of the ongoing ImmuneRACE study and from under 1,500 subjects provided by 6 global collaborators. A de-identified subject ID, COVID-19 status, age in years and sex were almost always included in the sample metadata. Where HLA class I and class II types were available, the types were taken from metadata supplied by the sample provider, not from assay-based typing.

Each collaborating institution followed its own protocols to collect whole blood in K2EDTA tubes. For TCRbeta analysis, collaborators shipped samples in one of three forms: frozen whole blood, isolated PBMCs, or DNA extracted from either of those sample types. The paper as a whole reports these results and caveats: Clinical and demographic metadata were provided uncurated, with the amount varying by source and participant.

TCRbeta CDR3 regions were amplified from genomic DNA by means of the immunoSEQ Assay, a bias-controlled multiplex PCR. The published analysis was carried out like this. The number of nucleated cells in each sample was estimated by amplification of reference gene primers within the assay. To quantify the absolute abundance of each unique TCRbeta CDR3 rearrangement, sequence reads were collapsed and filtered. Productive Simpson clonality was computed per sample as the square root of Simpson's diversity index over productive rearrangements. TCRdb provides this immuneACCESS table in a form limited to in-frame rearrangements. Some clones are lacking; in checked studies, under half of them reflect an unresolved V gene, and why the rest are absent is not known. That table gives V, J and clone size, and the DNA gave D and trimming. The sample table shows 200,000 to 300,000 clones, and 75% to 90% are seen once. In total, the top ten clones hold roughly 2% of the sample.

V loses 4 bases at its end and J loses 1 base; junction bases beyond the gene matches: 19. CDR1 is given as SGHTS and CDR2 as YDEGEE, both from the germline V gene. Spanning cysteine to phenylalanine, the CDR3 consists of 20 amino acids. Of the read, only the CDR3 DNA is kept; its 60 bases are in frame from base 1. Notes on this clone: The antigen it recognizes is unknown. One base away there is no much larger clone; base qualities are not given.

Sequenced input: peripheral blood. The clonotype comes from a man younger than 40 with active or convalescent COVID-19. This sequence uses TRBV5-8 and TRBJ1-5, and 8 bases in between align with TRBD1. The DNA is TGTGCCAGCAGCCCCCCGCCCAGGGACAGGTGGGGTGCAAGCAATCAGCCCCAGCATTTT. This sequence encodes CASSPPPRDRWGASNQPQHF.